Listed here are 26 T cell receptor beta chains from one sample, sequenced in a study of T cells expressing NK-cell markers (dated by TCRdb to the early 2020s). The library was built by means of 5' RACE. The reads were generated on an Illumina HiSeq 2000. After reprocessing by TCRdb, each CDR3 protein sequence is one entry, and no DNA is given. The sample's table covers 500,000 to 700,000 distinct CDR3 sequences. Jointly, the top ten make up approximately 3.5% of the sample. Input material: blood T cells: a sorted CD56 or NKG2C T cell subset, CD4+ or CD8+ T cells, or bulk PBMC T cells (not recorded which). These receptors all stem from a man younger than 35 in good health. Donor details come from another sample of the same person, matched by shared clones.

The chain recombines TRBV6-2 or TRBV6-3 with TRBJ2-1; lacking DNA, the TRBD2 call made by TCRdb goes unchecked. The CDR3 is 15 amino acids. Germline V gene data show CDR1 as MNHEY and CDR2 as SVGEGT. CDR3 sequence: CASSPGGLAGWGPFF.

J is TRBJ2-5 and V is TRBV20-1; TCRdb designates TRBD2, a call that cannot be tested without DNA. The CDR3 runs 16 residues. Germline V gene sequence: CDR1 DFQATT, CDR2 SNEGSKA (reference sequence). CDR3 in amino acids: CSARDGAGREWETQYF.

CDR3 protein: CASSEPGGSNTDTQYF. The chain employs TRBV2 and TRBJ2-3; TCRdb reports TRBD2, a call that lacks DNA to check it against. Germline CDR1 and CDR2: SNHLY and FYNNEI. This CDR3 contains 16 residues.

The chain couples TRBV12-3 or TRBV12-4 to TRBJ2-1. This CDR3 comprises 13 residues. This CDR3 is CASSLTLRNEQFF.

The rearrangement links TRBV11-3 to TRBJ2-1; TCRdb reports TRBD2, a call that lacks DNA to check it against. Germline V gene lookup returns CDR1 SGHNT and CDR2 YENEEA. The CDR3 totals 20 residues. The CDR3 sequence: CASSLGAFPTSRHLYNEQFF.

The chain joins TRBV15 to TRBJ2-5; the D gene TCRdb calls, TRBD1, cannot be checked with no DNA. This CDR3 contains 16 residues. Germline CDR1 is LNHNV and CDR2 is YYDKDF (reference sequence). This CDR3 reads CATSRGSGQGLETQYF.

The chain employs TRBV4-3 and TRBJ2-2; TCRdb's D call of TRBD2 is untestable without DNA. The CDR3 is made up of 15 amino acids. The germline V gene has CDR1 LGHNA and CDR2 YSLEER. The chain's CDR3 is CASSQGGLNTGELFF.

The chain links TRBV2 to TRBJ2-4; TCRdb lists TRBD2, though no DNA is available to test this call. The CDR3 loop spans 14 amino acids. Germline V gives CDR1 SNHLY, CDR2 FYNNEI. The CDR3 region is CATRIDSGGNIQYF.

The chain combines TRBV20-1 with TRBJ2-5; with no DNA, the TCRdb D assignment of TRBD2 cannot be verified. The CDR3 has 20 residues. Germline values: CDR1 DFQATT, CDR2 SNEGSKA (reference sequence). CDR3 residues: CSARGYRGQGTSGGQETQYF.

The chain links TRBV7-2 to TRBJ2-5; without DNA, the TCRdb call of TRBD2 cannot be checked. The CDR3 spans 15 residues. Germline CDR1 and CDR2: SGHTA and FQGNSA. The CDR3 loop is CASSLQPSGQETQYF.

This sequence joins TRBV27 and TRBJ2-3; TCRdb gives TRBD1 as the D gene, but with no DNA this cannot be confirmed. Germline CDR1 is MNHEY and CDR2 is SMNVEV (reference sequence). CDR3 size: 16 residues. The CDR3 loop reads CASSLSSGAQPDTQYF.

This chain joins TRBV7-8 and TRBJ1-5; with no DNA, the TCRdb D assignment of TRBD1 cannot be verified. Germline V gene data show CDR1 as SGHVS and CDR2 as FQNEAQ. This CDR3 spans 16 amino acids. This CDR3 is CASSLGLQGVGQPQHF.

The chain recombines TRBV18 with TRBJ1-1; TCRdb selects TRBD1, and the lack of DNA leaves this call unchecked. Germline V CDR1 and CDR2: KGHSH, LQKENI. The CDR3 contains 14 residues. The CDR3 reads CASSPPGRVSEAFF. Together with reference TRBV18 and TRBJ1-1, the CDR3 gives the full variable domain: NAGVMQNPRHLVRRRGQEARLRCSPMKGHSHVYWYRQLPEEGLKFMVYLQKENIIDESGMPKERFSAEFPKEGPSILRIQQVVRGDSAAYFCASSPPGRVSEAFFGQGTRLTVV.

The chain carries TRBV5-1 and TRBJ2-1; TCRdb's D gene call, TRBD1, goes unchecked for lack of DNA. CDR3 length: 16 residues. The germline V gene encodes CDR1 SGHRS and CDR2 YFSETQ. The CDR3 loop reads CASSFQAGPLGNEQFF.

The genes are TRBV12-3 or TRBV12-4 and TRBJ2-3; TCRdb lists TRBD2, though no DNA is available to test this call. There are 15 residues in the CDR3. CDR3 amino acids: CASSLRAGMTDTQYF.

The chain couples TRBV6-1 to TRBJ1-1. CDR3 length: 16 amino acids. Germline-derived CDR1 and CDR2 are MNHNS and SASEGT. The CDR3 reads CASSGIFGAPNTEAFF.

J is TRBJ2-1 and V is TRBV20-1; without DNA, the TCRdb call of TRBD1 cannot be checked. In germline, CDR1 is DFQATT, CDR2 SNEGSKA (reference sequence). The CDR3 covers 14 residues. CDR3 loop: CSATEQTGSNKQFF.

The chain carries TRBV11-2 and TRBJ2-5. Germline assignment: CDR1 SGHAT and CDR2 FQNNGV. This CDR3 region has 14 residues. The CDR3 spells CASRDGRIQETQYF.

The chain carries TRBV20-1 and TRBJ1-1; TCRdb selects TRBD1, and the lack of DNA leaves this call unchecked. The CDR3 totals 14 residues. Germline V gives CDR1 DFQATT, CDR2 SNEGSKA (reference sequence). This CDR3 is CSAREQGMNTEAFF.

The rearrangement joins TRBV7-2 to TRBJ2-5; TCRdb outputs TRBD2, but without DNA this stays unchecked. CDR3 length: 15 residues. The germline V gene encodes CDR1 SGHTA and CDR2 FQGNSA. The CDR3: CASSPLLGGQATQYF.

This chain connects TRBV20-1 to TRBJ2-3. Germline CDR1 and CDR2: DFQATT and SNEGSKA (reference sequence). This CDR3 has 16 amino acids. The CDR3: CSARDLLARTTDTQYF.

CDR3 region: CASSGVRADNSPLHF. This chain uses TRBV7-9 with TRBJ1-6. CDR1 SEHNR and CDR2 FQNEAQ come from the germline V gene (reference sequence). The CDR3 is made up of 15 amino acids.

The V gene is TRBV20-1, the J gene TRBJ2-4; TCRdb indicates TRBD2, and absent DNA this call remains unverified. This CDR3 has 15 amino acids. The V gene's germline CDR1 is DFQATT and CDR2 SNEGSKA (reference sequence). The CDR3 protein is CSALQGPIAKNIQYF.

The rearrangement joins TRBV6-1 to TRBJ2-1; the TCRdb D gene call, TRBD2, has no DNA to confirm it. In germline, CDR1 is MNHNS, CDR2 SASEGT. This CDR3 has 17 amino acids. CDR3 protein: CASSEGLAGGPRNEQFF.

The rearrangement links TRBV19 to TRBJ2-3; with no DNA, the TCRdb D assignment of TRBD1 cannot be verified. Germline V gene lookup returns CDR1 LNHDA and CDR2 SQIVND (reference sequence). This CDR3 has 14 amino acids. CDR3 protein: CASSIGGFTDTQYF.

The chain links TRBV7-9 to TRBJ1-2; TCRdb names TRBD1, which stays unverified in the absence of DNA. Germline CDR1 reads SEHNR; CDR2 reads FQNEAQ (reference sequence). This CDR3 is 14 amino acids long. CDR3 sequence: CASSLPTGPYGYTF.